This T cell receptor (beta chain) was observed in a study of cytomegalovirus exposure and HLA in healthy donors. Germline lookup yields CDR1 SNHLY and CDR2 FYNNEI. The CDR3 consists of 13 residues. Trimming took 7 bases from V and 6 from J; bases not matched to a gene: 7. 60 Vbeta and 13 Jbeta primers were used in PCR. The data were produced by immunoSEQ multiplex PCR, yet TCRdb's version contains in-frame clones alone and is incomplete. The sample carries 120,000 to 150,000 clones, roughly 80% recorded once. Concerning this clone itself: Its antigen is still unknown.

Findings and limits, study-wide: In all likelihood, a cluster of highly shared sequence variants was a sequencing artifact.

This TCR derives from a woman in her forties or fifties in good health and CMV-seropositive. Sequenced sample: PBMCs. V usage is TRBV2 and J usage is TRBJ1-2; 8 bases fit TRBD1. CDR3 sequence: CASTSDRDDGYTF. CDR3 DNA sequence: TGTGCCAGCACCTCGGACAGGGATGATGGCTACACCTTC.